This paragraph reports one T cell receptor beta chain. Its antigen has not been determined. Base qualities are not recorded, but no much larger clone differs from it by a single base. The CDR3, cysteine through phenylalanine, is 16 amino acids long. Kept here is only the CDR3 DNA, which spans 48 bases and is read in frame from base 1. The CDR1 and CDR2 encoded by the germline V gene are SGHDT and YYEEEE. V loses 3 bases, J loses 1 base, and the germline ends lie 16 bases apart. This sample stems from a study of resident and recirculating memory T cells in vitiligo (dated by TCRdb to 2016 to 2019). General notes on the study: For TCR beta sequencing, each of a few stable vitiligo patients provided PBMCs along with epidermis taken by shave biopsy from two lesional and two nonlesional sites. Without any cell sorting, samples were homogenized immediately before genomic DNA was extracted using the Qiagen DNeasy Blood & Tissue Kit. The human TCR beta sequencing was designed to test whether specific clones found in lesional vitiligo skin differed from the clones found in nonlesional skin and in blood.

What the authors observed across the whole study: Because TCR sequences were not shared across biopsy sites or across patients, the findings suggest that different lesions are infiltrated by different T cell clones, a pattern described as private specificity. Overlap and correlation analysis showed no significant repertoire overlap between biopsies except for each lesion with itself, even within a single patient. Mechanistic studies in the future are needed to assess how much the detected T cell clones and the human Trm pools versus Tcm pools each contribute. No unique dominant TCR clone was detected, and clonality varied among vitiligo lesions.

The immunoSEQ hsTCRB kit was used to amplify TCR beta chains from genomic DNA. Sequencing of TCR beta libraries was performed on an Illumina MiSeq instrument by the immunoSEQ service. The paper's data handling went like this. Repertoire data were analyzed using the immunoSEQ Analyzer. TCRdb obtained this table from immuneACCESS and retained in-frame rearrangements with V and J assigned. These tables miss some clones; where compared with another copy, unresolved V genes account for less than half of the shortfall, and the remainder is unexplained. V, J and clone size are those of that table, while D and trimming were read from the DNA. Counted in this sample were some 70,000 clones; 80% to 95% of them appeared once. Of the sample, less than 5.5% is held by the ten largest clones. Stable vitiligo was defined as no change in lesions over the previous 6 months. To count as stable, patients also needed to show no confetti depigmentation, which is a clinical sign of active vitiligo. Any patient who had received treatment in the previous three months was excluded. PBMCs were isolated from heparinized blood by Ficoll density gradient centrifugation and were subsequently flash-frozen.

The sequenced material came from blood. The receptor was isolated from a male donor with vitiligo. The chain uses TRBV5-6 and TRBJ1-1, with an unclear D gene assignment. The DNA reads as follows: TGTGCCAGCAGCTCAATCGCGAGAGTTGGGAACACTGAAGCTTTCTTT. This yields the protein CASSSIARVGNTEAFF.